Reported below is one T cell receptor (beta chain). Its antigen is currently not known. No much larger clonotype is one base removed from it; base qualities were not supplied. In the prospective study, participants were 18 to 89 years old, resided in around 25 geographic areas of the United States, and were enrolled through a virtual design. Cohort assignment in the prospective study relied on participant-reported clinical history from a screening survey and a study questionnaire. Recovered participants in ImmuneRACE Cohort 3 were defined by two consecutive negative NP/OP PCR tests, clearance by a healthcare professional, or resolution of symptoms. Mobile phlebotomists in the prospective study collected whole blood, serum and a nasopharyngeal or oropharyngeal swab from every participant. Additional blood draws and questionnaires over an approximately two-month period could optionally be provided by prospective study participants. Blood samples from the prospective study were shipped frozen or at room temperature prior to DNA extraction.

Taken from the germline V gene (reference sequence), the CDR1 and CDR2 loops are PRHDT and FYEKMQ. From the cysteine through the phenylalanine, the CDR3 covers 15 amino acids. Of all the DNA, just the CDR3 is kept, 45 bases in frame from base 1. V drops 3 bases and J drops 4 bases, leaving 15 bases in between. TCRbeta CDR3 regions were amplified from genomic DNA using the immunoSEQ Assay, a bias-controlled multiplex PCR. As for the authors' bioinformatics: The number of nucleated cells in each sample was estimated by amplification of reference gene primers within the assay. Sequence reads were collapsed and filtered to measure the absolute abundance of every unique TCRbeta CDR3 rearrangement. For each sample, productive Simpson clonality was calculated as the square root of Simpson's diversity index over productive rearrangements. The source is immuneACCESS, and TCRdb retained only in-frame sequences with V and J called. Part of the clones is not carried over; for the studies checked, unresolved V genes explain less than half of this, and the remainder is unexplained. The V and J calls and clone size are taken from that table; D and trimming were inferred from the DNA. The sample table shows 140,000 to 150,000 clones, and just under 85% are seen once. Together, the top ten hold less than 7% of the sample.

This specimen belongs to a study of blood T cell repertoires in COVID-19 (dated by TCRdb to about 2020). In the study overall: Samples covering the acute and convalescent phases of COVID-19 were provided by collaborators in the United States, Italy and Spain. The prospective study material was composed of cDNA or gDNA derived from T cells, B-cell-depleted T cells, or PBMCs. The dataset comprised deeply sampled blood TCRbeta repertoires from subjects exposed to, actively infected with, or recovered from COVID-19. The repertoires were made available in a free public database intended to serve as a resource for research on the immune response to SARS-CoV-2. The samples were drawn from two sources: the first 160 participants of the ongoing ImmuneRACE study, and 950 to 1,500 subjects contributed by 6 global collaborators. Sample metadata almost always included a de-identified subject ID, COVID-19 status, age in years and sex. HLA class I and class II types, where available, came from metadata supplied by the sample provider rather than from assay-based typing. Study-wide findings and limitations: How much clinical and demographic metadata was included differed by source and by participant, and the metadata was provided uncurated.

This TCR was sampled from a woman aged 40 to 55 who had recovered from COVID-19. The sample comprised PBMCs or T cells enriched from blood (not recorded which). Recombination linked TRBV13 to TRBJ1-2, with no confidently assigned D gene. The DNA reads TGTGCCAGCAGCTTGACACGAACTGGGAGCTATGGCTACACCTTC. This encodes CASSLTRTGSYGYTF.